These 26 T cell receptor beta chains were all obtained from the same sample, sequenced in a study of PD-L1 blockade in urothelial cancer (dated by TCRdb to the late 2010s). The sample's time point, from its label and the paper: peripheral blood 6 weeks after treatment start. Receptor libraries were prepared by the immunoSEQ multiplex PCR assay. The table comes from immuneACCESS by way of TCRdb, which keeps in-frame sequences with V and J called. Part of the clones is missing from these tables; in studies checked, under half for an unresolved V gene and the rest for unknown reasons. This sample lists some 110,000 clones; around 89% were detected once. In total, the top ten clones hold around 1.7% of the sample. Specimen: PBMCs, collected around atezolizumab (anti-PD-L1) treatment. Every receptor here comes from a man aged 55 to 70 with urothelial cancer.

For the CDR3, the DNA is TGTGCCAGCAGCTCCGGGACAGGGCTCGGCTACACCTTC. As protein: CASSSGTGLGYTF. The chain recombines TRBV7-8 with TRBJ1-2; 9 bases line up with TRBD1. The CDR3 consists of 13 residues. V trimming: 4 bases; J trimming: 8 bases; junction bases outside the gene matches: 5. Germline values: CDR1 SGHVS, CDR2 FQNEAQ.

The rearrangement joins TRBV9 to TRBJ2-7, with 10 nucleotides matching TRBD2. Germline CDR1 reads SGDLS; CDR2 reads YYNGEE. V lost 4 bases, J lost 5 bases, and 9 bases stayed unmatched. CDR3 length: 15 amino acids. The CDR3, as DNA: TGTGCCAGCAGCCTCGGTAGCGGGGGGCGGAACGAGCAGTACTTC. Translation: CASSLGSGGRNEQYF.

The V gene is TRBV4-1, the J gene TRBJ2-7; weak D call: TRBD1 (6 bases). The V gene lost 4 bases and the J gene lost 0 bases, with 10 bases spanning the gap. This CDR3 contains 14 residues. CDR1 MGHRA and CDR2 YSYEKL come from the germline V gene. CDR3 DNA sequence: TGCGCCAGCAGCCCCCGGGACACCTCCTACGAGCAGTACTTC. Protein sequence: CASSPRDTSYEQYF.

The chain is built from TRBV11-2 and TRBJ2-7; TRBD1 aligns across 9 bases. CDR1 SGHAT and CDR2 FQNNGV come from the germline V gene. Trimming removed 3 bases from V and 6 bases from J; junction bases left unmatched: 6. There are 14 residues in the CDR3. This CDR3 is CASSFGTGISEQYF. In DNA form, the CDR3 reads TGTGCCAGCAGCTTTGGGACAGGGATTTCCGAGCAGTACTTC.

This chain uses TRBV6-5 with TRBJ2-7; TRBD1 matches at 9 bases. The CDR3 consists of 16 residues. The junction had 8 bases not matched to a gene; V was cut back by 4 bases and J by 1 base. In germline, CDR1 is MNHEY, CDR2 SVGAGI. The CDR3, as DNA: TGTGCCAGCAGTTGGGGACAGGGACCGGAGTCCTACGAGCAGTACTTC. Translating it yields CASSWGQGPESYEQYF.

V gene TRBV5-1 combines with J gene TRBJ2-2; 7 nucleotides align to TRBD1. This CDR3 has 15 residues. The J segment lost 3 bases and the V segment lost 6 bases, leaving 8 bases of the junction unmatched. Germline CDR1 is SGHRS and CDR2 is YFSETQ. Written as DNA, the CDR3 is TGCGCCAGCACAAACGGACAGGCGGACACCGGGGAGCTGTTTTTT. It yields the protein CASTNGQADTGELFF.

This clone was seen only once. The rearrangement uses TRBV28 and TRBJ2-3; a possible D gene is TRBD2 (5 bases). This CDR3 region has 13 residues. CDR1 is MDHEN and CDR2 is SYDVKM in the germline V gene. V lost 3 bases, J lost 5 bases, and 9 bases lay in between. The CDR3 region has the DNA TGTGCCAGCAGTTTGGAACTAGGAGATACGCAGTATTTT. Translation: CASSLELGDTQYF.

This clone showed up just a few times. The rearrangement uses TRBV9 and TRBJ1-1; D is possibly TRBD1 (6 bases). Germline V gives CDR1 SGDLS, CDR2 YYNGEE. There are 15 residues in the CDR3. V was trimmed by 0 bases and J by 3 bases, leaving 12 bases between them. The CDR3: CASSVVDRPDTEAFF. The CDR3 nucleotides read TGTGCCAGCAGCGTAGTGGACAGACCGGACACTGAAGCTTTCTTT.

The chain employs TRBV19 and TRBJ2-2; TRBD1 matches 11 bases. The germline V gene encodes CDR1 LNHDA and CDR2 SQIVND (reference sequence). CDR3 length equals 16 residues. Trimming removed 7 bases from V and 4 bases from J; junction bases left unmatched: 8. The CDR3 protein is CASTPGQGVFTGELFF. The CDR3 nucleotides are TGTGCCAGTACCCCGGGACAGGGGGTTTTCACCGGGGAGCTGTTTTTT.

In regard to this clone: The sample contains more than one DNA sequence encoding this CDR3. The CDR3 DNA is TGTGCCAGCAGCTTAGAAGGAGCCCCCTCCTACGAGCAGTACTTC. This translates into CASSLEGAPSYEQYF. This chain uses TRBV13 with TRBJ2-7, with unresolved D. This CDR3 is 15 amino acids long. Germline CDR1 reads PRHDT; CDR2 reads FYEKMQ (reference sequence). V was clipped by 1 base and J by 0 bases, with 10 bases between them.

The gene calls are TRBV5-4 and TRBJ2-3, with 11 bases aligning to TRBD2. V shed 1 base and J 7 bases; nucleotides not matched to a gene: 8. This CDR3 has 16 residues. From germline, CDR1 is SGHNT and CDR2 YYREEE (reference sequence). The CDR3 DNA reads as TGTGCCAGCAGCTTGTTAGCGGGAGGGCCCTCGAATACGCAGTATTTT. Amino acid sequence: CASSLLAGGPSNTQYF.

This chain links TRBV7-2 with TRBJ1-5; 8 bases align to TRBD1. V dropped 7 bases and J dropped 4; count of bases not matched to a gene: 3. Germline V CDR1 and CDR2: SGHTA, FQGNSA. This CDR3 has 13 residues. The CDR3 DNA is TGTGCCAGCAACGACAGGGGAAATCAGCCCCAGCATTTT. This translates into CASNDRGNQPQHF.

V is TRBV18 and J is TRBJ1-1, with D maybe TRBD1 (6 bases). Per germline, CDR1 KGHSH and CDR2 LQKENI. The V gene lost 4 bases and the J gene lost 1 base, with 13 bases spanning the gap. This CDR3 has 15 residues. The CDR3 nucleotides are TGTGCCAGCTCACTTTTCAGACAGGAGAACACTGAAGCTTTCTTT. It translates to CASSLFRQENTEAFF.

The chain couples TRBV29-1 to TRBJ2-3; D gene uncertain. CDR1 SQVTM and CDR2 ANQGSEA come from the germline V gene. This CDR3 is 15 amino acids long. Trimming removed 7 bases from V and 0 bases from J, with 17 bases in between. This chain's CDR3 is CSEIPVGISTDTQYF. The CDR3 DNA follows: TGCAGCGAAATCCCGGTGGGCATTAGCACAGATACGCAGTATTTT.

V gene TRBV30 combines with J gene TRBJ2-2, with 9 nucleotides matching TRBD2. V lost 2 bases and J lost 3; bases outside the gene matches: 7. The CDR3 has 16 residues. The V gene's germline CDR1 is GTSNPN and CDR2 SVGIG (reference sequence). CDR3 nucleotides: TGTGCCTGGAGTTCGATTCTAGCGGGGCACACCGGGGAGCTGTTTTTT. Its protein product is CAWSSILAGHTGELFF.

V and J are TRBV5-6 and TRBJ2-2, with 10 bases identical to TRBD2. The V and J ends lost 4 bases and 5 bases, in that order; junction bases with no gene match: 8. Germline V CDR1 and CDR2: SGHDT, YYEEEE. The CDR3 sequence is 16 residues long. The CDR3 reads CASSTGLAAPTGELFF. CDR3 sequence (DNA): TGTGCCAGCAGCACCGGACTAGCGGCACCGACCGGGGAGCTGTTTTTT.

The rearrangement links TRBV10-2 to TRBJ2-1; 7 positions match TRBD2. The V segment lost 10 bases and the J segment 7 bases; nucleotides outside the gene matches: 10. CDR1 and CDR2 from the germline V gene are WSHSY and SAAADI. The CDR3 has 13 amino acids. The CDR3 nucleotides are TGCGCCACCCTAGCGGCTCCCGGGAATGAGCAGTTCTTC. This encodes CATLAAPGNEQFF.

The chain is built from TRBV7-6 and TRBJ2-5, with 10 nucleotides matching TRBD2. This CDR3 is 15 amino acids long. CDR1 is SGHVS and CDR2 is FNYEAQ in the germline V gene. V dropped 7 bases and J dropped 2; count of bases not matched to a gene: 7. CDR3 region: CASTKGAGGQETQYF. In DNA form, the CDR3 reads TGTGCCAGCACAAAAGGAGCGGGGGGGCAAGAGACCCAGTACTTC.

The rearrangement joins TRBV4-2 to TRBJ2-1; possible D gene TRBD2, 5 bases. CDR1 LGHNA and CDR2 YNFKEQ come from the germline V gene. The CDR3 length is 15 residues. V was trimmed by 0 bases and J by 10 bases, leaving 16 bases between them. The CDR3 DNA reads TGTGCCAGCAGCCAAGAGTCTAGAGACGGCGGGGAGCAGTTCTTC. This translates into CASSQESRDGGEQFF.

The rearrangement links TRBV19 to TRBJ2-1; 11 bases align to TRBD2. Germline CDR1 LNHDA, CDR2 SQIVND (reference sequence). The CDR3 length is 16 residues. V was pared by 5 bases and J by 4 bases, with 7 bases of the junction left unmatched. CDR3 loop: CASSFASGRLYNEQFF. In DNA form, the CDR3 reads TGTGCCAGTAGTTTCGCTAGCGGGAGGTTATACAATGAGCAGTTCTTC.

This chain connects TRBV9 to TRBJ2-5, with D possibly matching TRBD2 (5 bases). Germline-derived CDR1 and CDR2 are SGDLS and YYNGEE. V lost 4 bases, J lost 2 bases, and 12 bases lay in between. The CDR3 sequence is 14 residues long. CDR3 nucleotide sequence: TGTGCCAGCAGCCCCGGACTTCCTCAAGAGACCCAGTACTTC. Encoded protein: CASSPGLPQETQYF.

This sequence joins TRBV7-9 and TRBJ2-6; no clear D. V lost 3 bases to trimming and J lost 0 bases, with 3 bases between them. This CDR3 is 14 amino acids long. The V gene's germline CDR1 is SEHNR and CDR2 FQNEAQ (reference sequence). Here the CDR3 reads CASSLRSGANVLTF. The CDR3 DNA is TGTGCCAGCAGCTTGCGCTCTGGGGCCAACGTCCTGACTTTC.

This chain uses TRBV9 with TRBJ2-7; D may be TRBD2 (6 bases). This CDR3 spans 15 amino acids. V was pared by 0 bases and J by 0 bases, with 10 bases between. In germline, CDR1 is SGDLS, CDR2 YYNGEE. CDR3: CASSVDGGASYEQYF. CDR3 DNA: TGTGCCAGCAGCGTAGACGGCGGGGCCTCCTACGAGCAGTACTTC.

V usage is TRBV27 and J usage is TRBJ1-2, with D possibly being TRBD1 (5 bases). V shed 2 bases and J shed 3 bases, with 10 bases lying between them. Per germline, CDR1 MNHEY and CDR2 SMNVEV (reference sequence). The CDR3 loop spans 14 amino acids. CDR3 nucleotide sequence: TGTGCCAGCAGTTTAGGGGGGTTCGACTATGGCTACACCTTC. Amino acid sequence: CASSLGGFDYGYTF.

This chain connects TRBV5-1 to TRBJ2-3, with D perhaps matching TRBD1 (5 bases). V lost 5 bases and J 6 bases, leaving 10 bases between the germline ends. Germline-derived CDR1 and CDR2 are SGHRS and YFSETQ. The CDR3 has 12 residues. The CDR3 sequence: CASSSPGDTQYF. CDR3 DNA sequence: TGCGCCAGCAGTTCACCAGGGGATACGCAGTATTTT.

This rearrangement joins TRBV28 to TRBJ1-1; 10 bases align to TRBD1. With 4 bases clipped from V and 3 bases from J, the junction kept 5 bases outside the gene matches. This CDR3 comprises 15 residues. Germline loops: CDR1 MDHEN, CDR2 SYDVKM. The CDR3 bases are TGTGCCAGCAGTTCGCCTGGACAGGGGGACACTGAAGCTTTCTTT. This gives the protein CASSSPGQGDTEAFF. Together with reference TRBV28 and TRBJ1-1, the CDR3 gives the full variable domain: DVKVTQSSRYLVKRTGEKVFLECVQDMDHENMFWYRQDPGLGLRLIYFSYDVKMKEKGDIPEGYSVSREKKERFSLILESASTNQTSMYLCASSSPGQGDTEAFFGQGTRLTVV.